This entry lists 19 T cell receptor beta chains sequenced from one sample in a study of T cells in Graves' hyperthyroidism and ophthalmopathy. It was RNA transcripts that yielded the amplified TCR beta CDR3 regions. First-round RT-PCR targeting the TCR CDR3 was performed with the HTBI primer set. TCRdb re-derived calls from the multiplex PCR reads in MiXCR, one entry per CDR3 protein. There are fewer than 750,000 distinct CDR3 sequences in the sample; more than 12% occur only once, and under 15% lies in the top ten. Sequencing was performed on blood. The receptors shown here come from a woman aged 45-65 years with Graves' ophthalmopathy.

This clonotype was detected many times. This rearrangement joins TRBV7-3 to TRBJ2-5, with 16 nucleotides matching TRBD2. In germline, CDR1 is SGHTA, CDR2 FQGTGA. CDR3 length: 16 amino acids. V trimming: 5 bases; J trimming: 3 bases; junction bases outside the gene matches: 3. CDR3 DNA: TGTGCCAGCAGCACGGGACTAGCGGGAGGGGAAGAGACCCAGTACTTC. It specifies CASSTGLAGGEETQYF.

J is TRBJ2-7 and V is TRBV20-1; TRBD1 agrees at 8 bases. With V trimmed by 1 base and J by 3 bases, 5 bases remained unmatched. The germline gives CDR1 DFQATT, CDR2 SNEGSKA (reference sequence). This CDR3 comprises 14 residues. CDR3 loop: CSARGGQGHYEQYF. Here the CDR3 DNA reads TGCAGTGCTAGAGGCGGACAGGGCCACTACGAGCAGTACTTC.

The chain is built from TRBV28 and TRBJ2-3; weak D call: TRBD1 (6 bases). This CDR3 region has 19 residues. In germline, CDR1 is MDHEN, CDR2 SYDVKM. V was shortened by 2 bases and J by 6 bases, with 27 bases between the two germline ends. CDR3 protein: CASSLMGGGRSLVTDTQYF. The CDR3 DNA reads TGTGCCAGCAGTTTAATGGGTGGGGGCAGGTCCCTGGTTACGGATACGCAGTATTTT.

This clonotype was seen many times. The chain is built from TRBV7-3 and TRBJ2-3; 8 bases align to TRBD1. This CDR3 comprises 16 residues. V lost 0 bases to trimming and J lost 2 bases; unmatched junction nucleotides: 4. Germline loops: CDR1 SGHTA, CDR2 FQGTGA. As DNA, the CDR3 is TGTGCCAGCAGCTTAACCTCGGGACAGGACACAGATACGCAGTATTTT. It translates to CASSLTSGQDTDTQYF.

This chain links TRBV4-2 with TRBJ2-2; a weak D match, TRBD1 (6 bases). CDR1 and CDR2 from the germline V gene are LGHNA and YNFKEQ. CDR3 length equals 15 residues. Trimming removed 0 bases at V and 5 bases at J, with 10 bases between. The CDR3 sequence is CASSQDQGWTGELFF. DNA for the CDR3: TGTGCCAGCAGCCAAGATCAGGGGTGGACCGGGGAGCTGTTTTTT.

This clonotype occurred many times. V and J are TRBV7-9 and TRBJ2-5; D is perhaps TRBD2 (5 bases). V lost 2 bases to trimming and J lost 0 bases, with 16 bases between them. The V gene's germline CDR1 is SEHNR and CDR2 FQNEAQ (reference sequence). CDR3 length equals 17 residues. The DNA for the CDR3 is TGTGCCAGCAGCTTACCTGGCGGGCTCACGAACCAAGAGACCCAGTACTTC. Its protein product is CASSLPGGLTNQETQYF.

The chain couples TRBV5-6 to TRBJ2-7, with no clear D. Germline V gene data show CDR1 as SGHDT and CDR2 as YYEEEE. The V end was cut by 2 bases, the J end by 4 bases, with 16 bases between. This CDR3 comprises 15 residues. The CDR3 here is CASSFPRVPLYEQYF. The CDR3 nucleotides are TGTGCCAGCAGCTTTCCAAGGGTTCCCTTATACGAGCAGTACTTC.

This clonotype was counted many times. The rearrangement joins TRBV7-8 to TRBJ2-2; tentatively, D is TRBD1 (5 bases). Per the germline V gene, CDR1 is SGHVS and CDR2 is FQNEAQ. V was clipped by 1 base and J by 4 bases, with 13 bases between them. The CDR3 is 16 residues long. The CDR3 here is CASSLGVGVGTGELFF. In DNA form, the CDR3 reads TGTGCCAGCAGCTTAGGAGTAGGGGTTGGCACCGGGGAGCTGTTTTTT. The whole variable domain, filled in from reference TRBV7-8 and TRBJ2-2, reads GAGVSQSPRYKVAKRGQDVALRCDPISGHVSLFWYQQALGQGPEFLTYFQNEAQLDKSGLPSDRFFAERPEGSVSTLKIQRTQQEDSAVYLCASSLGVGVGTGELFFGEGSRLTVL.

Only a few counts were recorded for this clonotype. This chain uses TRBV19 with TRBJ2-2, with D perhaps matching TRBD2 (5 bases). Germline CDR1 and CDR2: LNHDA and SQIVND (reference sequence). This CDR3 spans 13 amino acids. Trimming stripped 3 bases from V and 6 bases from J, with 8 bases between. As DNA, the CDR3 is TGTGCCAGTAGTATCGGGGTACCCGGGGAGCTGTTTTTT. Residues: CASSIGVPGELFF.

This chain uses TRBV29-1 with TRBJ2-5, with D perhaps matching TRBD1 or TRBD2 (6 bases each). The CDR3 runs 12 residues. V was pared by 4 bases and J by 5 bases, with 11 bases between. Looked up from germline, CDR1 is SQVTM and CDR2 is ANQGSEA. The DNA for the CDR3 is TGCAGCGTTGTTGTAGGGGGGGAGACCCAGTACTTC. It translates to CSVVVGGETQYF.

This clonotype was recorded many times. This chain connects TRBV5-1 to TRBJ2-7, with 8 bases fitting TRBD2. Trimming removed 4 bases from V and 4 bases from J; junction bases left unmatched: 7. CDR3 length: 14 residues. Germline V lookup: CDR1 SGHRS, CDR2 YFSETQ. The CDR3 is CASSTGLDPYEQYF. The DNA for the CDR3 is TGCGCCAGCAGCACGGGACTAGACCCGTACGAGCAGTACTTC.

There are many counts of this clonotype. This chain uses TRBV7-2 with TRBJ2-7; 10 nucleotides align to TRBD1. Trimming took 2 bases from V and 7 from J; bases not matched to a gene: 5. Germline values: CDR1 SGHTA, CDR2 FQGNSA. CDR3 length: 14 amino acids. The CDR3 DNA reads TGTGCCAGCAGCTTAAGACAGGGGGCAGGTGAGCAGTACTTC. Translation: CASSLRQGAGEQYF.

A few counts support this clonotype. The chain joins TRBV14 to TRBJ2-2; possibly TRBD2 for D (6 bases). Germline CDR1 is SGHDN and CDR2 is FVKESK. The CDR3 consists of 18 residues. Trimming removed 0 bases from V and 7 bases from J, with 21 bases in between. The CDR3 nucleotides read TGTGCCAGCAGCCAAGATTGGGCGGGATCAACCGGTGTCGGGGAGCTGTTTTTT. Encoded protein: CASSQDWAGSTGVGELFF.

This clonotype was seen repeatedly, ten times or more. The rearrangement links TRBV20-1 to TRBJ1-2, with 8 bases aligning to TRBD1. The V gene's germline CDR1 is DFQATT and CDR2 SNEGSKA (reference sequence). The CDR3 totals 15 residues. J gave up 2 bases and V 3 bases, and 8 bases lay outside the gene matches. The CDR3: CSASRGQGRNYGYTF. The CDR3 coding sequence is TGCAGTGCTAGCCGTGGACAGGGAAGAAACTATGGCTACACCTTC.

There are many counts of this clonotype. The chain is built from TRBV12-3 or TRBV12-4 and TRBJ2-1; tentatively, D is TRBD1 (6 bases). This CDR3 is 14 amino acids long. Trimming left V 4 bases short and J 2 bases short, with 9 bases between. The CDR3 DNA reads TGTGCCAGCAGTTCCAGGGGACCCTACAATGAGCAGTTCTTC. This translates into CASSSRGPYNEQFF.

This clonotype was counted at least ten times. V and J are TRBV6-1 and TRBJ2-2; D unresolved. The CDR3 spans 13 residues. In germline, CDR1 is MNHNS, CDR2 SASEGT. Trimming pared 6 bases from V and 4 bases from J, leaving 9 bases between. CDR3 sequence reads: CASSPLGTGELFF. Here the CDR3 DNA reads TGTGCCAGCAGCCCCCTTGGCACCGGGGAGCTGTTTTTT.

This clonotype was counted at least ten times. This chain connects TRBV28 to TRBJ2-5, with D possibly being TRBD2 (9 bases). Germline V CDR1 and CDR2: MDHEN, SYDVKM. There are 23 residues in the CDR3. Between the trimmed V and J ends, which lost 4 bases and 0 bases, there was a span of 36 bases. In nucleotides, the CDR3 is TGTGCCAGCAGTTCTTCTCCCGGGACAGGCCCCCGGCGGGAGGGCGAGTACCAAGAGACCCAGTACTTC. This translates into CASSSSPGTGPRREGEYQETQYF.

This clonotype was seen ten or more times. This chain links TRBV20-1 with TRBJ1-1; 7 bases match TRBD1. This CDR3 region has 13 residues. After removal of 4 bases from V and 0 bases from J, the junction contained 2 bases not matched to a gene. Per the germline V gene, CDR1 is DFQATT and CDR2 is SNEGSKA (reference sequence). The CDR3 sequence: CSAMDRLNTEAFF. CDR3 in DNA: TGCAGTGCTATGGACAGGCTGAACACTGAAGCTTTCTTT.

At least ten counts were recorded for this clonotype. The CDR3 DNA is TGCAGTGCTATTCCGGGACCTGAAGCTTTCTTT. Translated: CSAIPGPEAFF. The chain employs TRBV20-1 and TRBJ1-1; perhaps TRBD1 as D (5 bases). Germline loops: CDR1 DFQATT, CDR2 SNEGSKA (reference sequence). CDR3 length: 11 residues. Trimming removed 4 bases at V and 6 bases at J, with 9 bases between.